This entry lists 8 T cell receptor beta chains sequenced from one sample in a study of blood T cells in healthy people across ages (dated by TCRdb to 2015 to 2017). Receptor amplification or capture employed 5' RACE. TCRdb names Illumina HiSeq 2500 as the instrument used. A second PCR of roughly 7 to 11 cycles was performed with a sample-barcoded 5' primer and a J-beta primer mix. The public reads were reprocessed in TCRdb via fastp at Q25 and MiXCR, keeping in-frame beta chains. Rows are combined by CDR3 protein, so each entry shows the most common genes and DNA. The sample records hundreds of thousands of distinct CDR3 sequences, roughly 48% of which are singletons. In total, the top ten clones hold about 22% of the sample. Sample: blood. The receptors stem from a man older than 75 in good health.

The chain carries TRBV12-3 or TRBV12-4 and TRBJ1-6; no clear D. V was cut by 3 bases and J by 9 bases, with 6 bases left in between. This CDR3 has 12 amino acids. Here the CDR3 reads CASSLTPSPLHF. CDR3 nucleotide sequence: TGTGCCAGCAGTTTGACCCCTTCACCCCTCCACTTT.

This clonotype was observed many times. The rearrangement links TRBV7-2 to TRBJ2-3; tentatively, D is TRBD1 (6 bases). Per the germline V gene, CDR1 is SGHTA and CDR2 is FQGNSA. Trimming removed 2 bases from V and 5 bases from J, with 17 bases in between. The CDR3 sequence is 16 residues long. This chain's CDR3 is CASSLTRGIGGDTQYF. The DNA for the CDR3 is TGTGCCAGCAGCTTAACGAGGGGGATTGGCGGAGATACGCAGTATTTT.

For this clonotype: The junction departs from germline at one end; a sequencing error may be responsible. V usage is TRBV27 and J usage is TRBJ1-4; D gene uncertain. This CDR3 contains 15 residues. Germline V CDR1 and CDR2: MNHEY, SMNVEV (reference sequence). The CDR3 loop reads CASSLNRAANENLFF. The CDR3 nucleotides are TGTGCCAGCAGCCTGAACCGGGCGGCTAATGAAAATCTGTTTTTT.

Concerning this clonotype: A much larger clonotype is one base distant, so this may be a read error. V and J are TRBV7-2 and TRBJ1-2, with D unresolved. The germline V and J ends were trimmed by 8 bases and 4 bases, with 14 bases remaining between them. The V gene's germline CDR1 is SGHTA and CDR2 FQGNSA. The length of the CDR3 is 13 residues. CDR3 sequence: CASRADWSYGYTF. CDR3 coding DNA: TGTGCCAGCCGGGCAGACTGGAGCTATGGCTACACCTTC.

This clonotype appeared many times. J is TRBJ2-3 and V is TRBV7-2; D remains unclear. Germline assignment: CDR1 SGHTA and CDR2 FQGNSA. There are 13 residues in the CDR3. The germline V and J ends were trimmed by 2 bases and 2 bases, with 5 bases remaining between them. CDR3 sequence reads: CASSLRDTDTQYF. The CDR3 region has the DNA TGTGCCAGCAGCTTACGAGACACAGATACGCAGTATTTT.

The V and J genes are TRBV20-1 and TRBJ2-1; D unclear. Looked up from germline, CDR1 is DFQATT and CDR2 is SNEGSKA (reference sequence). The CDR3 runs 13 residues. Written as DNA, the CDR3 is TGCAGCCCTGGGATAGAGCAGGCCTATGAGCAGTTCTTC. It specifies CSPGIEQAYEQFF.

This clonotype was observed once. The chain recombines TRBV12-3 or TRBV12-4 with TRBJ2-4; maybe TRBD2 (5 bases). The DNA end lines up better with TRBJ2-7; the J call may be wrong. The CDR3 sequence is 13 residues long. For the CDR3, the DNA is TGTGCCAGCAGTGTACCCACGGGATACGAGCAGTACTTC. Its protein product is CASSVPTGYEQYF.

The chain employs TRBV7-2 and TRBJ2-1; no clear D. V was clipped by 1 base and J by 2 bases, with 9 bases between them. The germline V gene encodes CDR1 SGHTA and CDR2 FQGNSA. The CDR3 covers 15 residues. The CDR3 loop reads CASSLGLNPYNEQFF. In nucleotides, the CDR3 is TGTGCCAGCAGCTTAGGATTAAATCCCTACAATGAGCAGTTCTTC.